The T cell receptor (beta chain) described here comes from a study of T-cell memory formation after mild COVID-19. Study background: Across donors, TCR clusters were largely donor specific.

5'RACE, which relied on constant-segment primers, yielded TCR alpha and TCR beta cDNA libraries carrying sample barcodes and UMIs. TCRdb reanalysed the 5' RACE reads using MiXCR and keeps one entry per CDR3 protein. The top ten clones hold less than 45% of a sample with 100,000 to 140,000 distinct CDR3 sequences, 13% to 15% of them seen once. General observations from the study: Day 15 to 85 contracting clones showed balanced CD4/CD8; day 15 to 37 expanders favored CD4+.

CDR1 and CDR2 from the germline V gene are MDHEN and SYDVKM. V lost 7 bases and J lost 4; bases outside the gene matches: 10. This CDR3 region has 15 residues. Regarding this clonotype: Antigen specificity is unknown.

Sequencing was carried out using PBMCs or a T cell subset sorted from them (not recorded which). This sequence joins TRBV28 and TRBJ1-3, with 7 bases fitting TRBD1. The sequence was collected from a man between 18 and 29 years old who had mild COVID-19 (a few samples of this study predate the infection). Cell type and time point are not known. The chain's CDR3 is CASKGLQGYGNTIYF. The CDR3 DNA reads TGTGCCAGCAAGGGTCTACAGGGGTACGGAAACACCATATATTTT. Together with reference TRBV28 and TRBJ1-3, the CDR3 gives the full variable domain: DVKVTQSSRYLVKRTGEKVFLECVQDMDHENMFWYRQDPGLGLRLIYFSYDVKMKEKGDIPEGYSVSREKKERFSLILESASTNQTSMYLCASKGLQGYGNTIYFGEGSWLTVV.